What follows describes a single TCR beta chain. This entry belongs to a study of T-cell reconstitution after alpha-beta-depleted transplantation in children. Library preparation (for TCRbeta) was performed with unique molecular identifiers. TCRdb analysed the PCR reads with MiXCR anew, one entry per CDR3 protein. The sample carries roughly 300,000 distinct CDR3 sequences, about a tenth recorded once. Germline CDR1 reads MNHEY; CDR2 reads SMNVEV (reference sequence). CDR3 length: 15 residues. The V and J ends lost 8 bases and 0 bases respectively, with 16 bases between them. This clonotype originated in a human donor who donated a stem cell graft to a child with acute lymphoblastic leukemia. V is TRBV27 and J is TRBJ1-1; TRBD1 is a possible D gene (5 bases). Sequenced material: PBMCs from the stem cell graft donor, taken from the stem cell graft. CDR3 DNA sequence: TGTGCCAGCGGGCCTCCGGGACGGATGAACACTGAAGCTTTCTTT. Its translation is CASGPPGRMNTEAFF.